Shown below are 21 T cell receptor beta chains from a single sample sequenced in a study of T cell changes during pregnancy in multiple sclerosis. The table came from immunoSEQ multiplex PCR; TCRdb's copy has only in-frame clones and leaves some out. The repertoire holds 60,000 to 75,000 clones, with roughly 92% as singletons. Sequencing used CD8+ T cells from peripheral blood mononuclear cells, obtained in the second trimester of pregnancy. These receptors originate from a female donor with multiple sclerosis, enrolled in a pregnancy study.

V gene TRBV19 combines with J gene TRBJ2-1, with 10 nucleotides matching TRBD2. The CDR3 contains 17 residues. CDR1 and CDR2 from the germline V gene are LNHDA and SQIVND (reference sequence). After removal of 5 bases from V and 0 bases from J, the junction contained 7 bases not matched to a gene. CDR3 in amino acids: CASSSTSGEHSYNEQFF. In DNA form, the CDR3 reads TGTGCCAGTAGTTCCACTAGCGGGGAGCACTCCTACAATGAGCAGTTCTTC.

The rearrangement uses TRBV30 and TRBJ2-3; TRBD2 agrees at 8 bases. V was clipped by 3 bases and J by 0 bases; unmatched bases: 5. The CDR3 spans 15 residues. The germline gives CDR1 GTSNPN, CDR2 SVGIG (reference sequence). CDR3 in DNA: TGTGCCTGGAGCGGGGGGGTTTTTAGCACAGATACGCAGTATTTT. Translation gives CAWSGGVFSTDTQYF.

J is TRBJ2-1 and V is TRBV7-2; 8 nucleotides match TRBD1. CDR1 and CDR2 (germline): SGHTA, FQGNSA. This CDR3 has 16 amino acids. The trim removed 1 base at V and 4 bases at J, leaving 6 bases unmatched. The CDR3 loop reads CASSLEAGGPYNEQFF. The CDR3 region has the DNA TGTGCCAGCAGCTTAGAGGCAGGGGGCCCATACAATGAGCAGTTCTTC. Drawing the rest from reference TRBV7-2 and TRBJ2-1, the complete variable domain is GAGVSQSPSNKVTEKGKDVELRCDPISGHTALYWYRQSLGQGLEFLIYFQGNSAPDKSGLPSDRFSAERTGGSVSTLTIQRTQQEDSAVYLCASSLEAGGPYNEQFFGPGTRLTVL.

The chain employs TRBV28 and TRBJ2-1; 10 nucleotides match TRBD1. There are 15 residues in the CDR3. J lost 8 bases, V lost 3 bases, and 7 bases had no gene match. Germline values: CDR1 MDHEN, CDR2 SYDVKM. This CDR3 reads CASSFLGTGVHEQFF. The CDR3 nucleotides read TGTGCCAGCAGTTTTTTGGGGACAGGGGTTCATGAGCAGTTCTTC.

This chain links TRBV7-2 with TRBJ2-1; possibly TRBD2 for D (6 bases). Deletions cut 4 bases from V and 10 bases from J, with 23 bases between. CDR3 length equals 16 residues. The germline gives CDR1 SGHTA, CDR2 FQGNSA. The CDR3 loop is CASSWTGTPLGEEQFF. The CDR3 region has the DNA TGTGCCAGCAGCTGGACCGGGACTCCGCTTGGGGAGGAGCAGTTCTTC.

CDR3 region: CASSQDPKPSSTDTQYF. The CDR3 nucleotides are TGTGCCAGCAGCCAAGATCCTAAGCCCTCTAGCACAGATACGCAGTATTTT. This chain connects TRBV4-2 to TRBJ2-3, with D unresolved. Trimming removed 0 bases at V and 0 bases at J, with 13 bases between. Germline V gene sequence: CDR1 LGHNA, CDR2 YNFKEQ. There are 17 residues in the CDR3.

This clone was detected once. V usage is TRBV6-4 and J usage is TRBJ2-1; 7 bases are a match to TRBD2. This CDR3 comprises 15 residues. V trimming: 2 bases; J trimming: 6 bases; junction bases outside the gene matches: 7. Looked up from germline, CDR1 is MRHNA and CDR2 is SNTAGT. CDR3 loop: CASSDGLGGGNEQFF. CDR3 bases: TGTGCCAGCAGTGACGGACTAGGAGGTGGCAATGAGCAGTTCTTC.

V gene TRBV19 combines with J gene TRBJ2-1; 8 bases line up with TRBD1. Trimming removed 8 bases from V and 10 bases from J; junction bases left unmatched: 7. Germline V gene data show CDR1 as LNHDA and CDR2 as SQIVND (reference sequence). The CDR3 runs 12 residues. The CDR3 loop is CASGQGPSEQFF. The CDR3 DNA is TGTGCCAGTGGACAGGGCCCTAGCGAGCAGTTCTTC.

CDR3 sequence reads: CASSPRGEYTEAFF. In DNA, the CDR3 is TGTGCCAGCAGCCCTCGGGGAGAATACACTGAAGCTTTCTTT. The rearrangement joins TRBV27 to TRBJ1-1; D gene ambiguous. Germline CDR1 reads MNHEY; CDR2 reads SMNVEV (reference sequence). The CDR3 is 14 residues long. V dropped 6 bases and J dropped 3 bases, with 14 bases sitting between them.

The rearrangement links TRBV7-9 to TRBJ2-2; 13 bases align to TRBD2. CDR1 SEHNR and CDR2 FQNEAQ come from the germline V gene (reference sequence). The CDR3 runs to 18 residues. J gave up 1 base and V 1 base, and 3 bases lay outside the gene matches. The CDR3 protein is CASSLGTSGSENTGELFF. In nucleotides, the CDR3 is TGTGCCAGCAGCTTAGGGACTAGCGGGAGCGAGAACACCGGGGAGCTGTTTTTT.

The CDR3 here is CASSSPGGLAGWWNEQFF. In DNA, the CDR3 is TGTGCCAGCAGCTCGCCCGGGGGACTAGCGGGATGGTGGAATGAGCAGTTCTTC. The rearrangement joins TRBV7-2 to TRBJ2-1; 13 positions agree with TRBD2. Trimming at V came to 4 bases and at J to 7 bases, leaving 13 bases not matched to a gene. Germline lookup yields CDR1 SGHTA and CDR2 FQGNSA. This CDR3 contains 18 residues.

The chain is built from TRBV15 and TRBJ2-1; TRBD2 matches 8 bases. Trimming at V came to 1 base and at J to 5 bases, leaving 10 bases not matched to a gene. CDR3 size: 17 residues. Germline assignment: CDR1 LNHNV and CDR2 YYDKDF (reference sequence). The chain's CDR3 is CATSRGVVAGSDNEQFF. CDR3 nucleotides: TGTGCCACCAGCAGAGGGGTGGTAGCGGGGTCGGACAATGAGCAGTTCTTC.

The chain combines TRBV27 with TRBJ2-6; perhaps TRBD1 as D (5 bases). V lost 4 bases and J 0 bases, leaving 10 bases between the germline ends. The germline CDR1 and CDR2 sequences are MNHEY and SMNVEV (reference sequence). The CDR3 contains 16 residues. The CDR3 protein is CASSSDTPSGANVLTF. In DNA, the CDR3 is TGTGCCAGCAGTTCGGACACCCCCTCTGGGGCCAACGTCCTGACTTTC.

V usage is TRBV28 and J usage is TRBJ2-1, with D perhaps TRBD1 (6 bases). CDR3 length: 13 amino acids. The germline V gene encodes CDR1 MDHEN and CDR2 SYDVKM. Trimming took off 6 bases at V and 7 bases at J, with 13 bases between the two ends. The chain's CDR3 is CASSPGGPNEQFF. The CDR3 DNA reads TGTGCCAGCAGCCCTGGGGGCCCAAATGAGCAGTTCTTC.

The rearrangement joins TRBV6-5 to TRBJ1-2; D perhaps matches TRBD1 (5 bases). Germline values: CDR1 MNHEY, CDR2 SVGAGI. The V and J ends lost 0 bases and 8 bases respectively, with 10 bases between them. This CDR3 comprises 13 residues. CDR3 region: CASSYSGGGGYTF. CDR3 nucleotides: TGTGCCAGCAGTTACTCCGGGGGAGGAGGCTACACCTTC.

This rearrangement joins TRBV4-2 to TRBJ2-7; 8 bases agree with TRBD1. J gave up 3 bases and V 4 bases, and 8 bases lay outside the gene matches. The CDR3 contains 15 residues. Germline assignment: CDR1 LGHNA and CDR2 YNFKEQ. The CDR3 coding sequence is TGTGCCAGCAGCCCGAACACAGGGGGACTCTACGAGCAGTACTTC. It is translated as CASSPNTGGLYEQYF.

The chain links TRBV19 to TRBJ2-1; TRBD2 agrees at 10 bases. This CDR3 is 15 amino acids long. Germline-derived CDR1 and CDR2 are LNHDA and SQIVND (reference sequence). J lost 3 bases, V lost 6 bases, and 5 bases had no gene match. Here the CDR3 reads CASSIGLAVYNEQFF. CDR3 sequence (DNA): TGTGCCAGTAGCATTGGACTAGCGGTCTACAATGAGCAGTTCTTC. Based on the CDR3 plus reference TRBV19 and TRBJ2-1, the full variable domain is DGGITQSPKYLFRKEGQNVTLSCEQNLNHDAMYWYRQDPGQGLRLIYYSQIVNDFQKGDIAEGYSVSREKKESFPLTVTSAQKNPTAFYLCASSIGLAVYNEQFFGPGTRLTVL.

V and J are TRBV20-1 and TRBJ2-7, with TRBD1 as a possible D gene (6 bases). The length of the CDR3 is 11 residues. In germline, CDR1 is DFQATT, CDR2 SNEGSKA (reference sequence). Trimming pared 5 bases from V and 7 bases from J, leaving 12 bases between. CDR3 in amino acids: CSAPQGYEQYF. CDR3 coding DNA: TGCAGTGCTCCTCAGGGGTATGAGCAGTACTTC.

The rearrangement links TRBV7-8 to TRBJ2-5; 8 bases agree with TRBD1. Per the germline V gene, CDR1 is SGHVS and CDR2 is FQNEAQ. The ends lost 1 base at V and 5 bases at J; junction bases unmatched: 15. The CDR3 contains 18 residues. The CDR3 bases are TGTGCCAGCAGCTTAGGATTAAGCGGCGGACAGGGAGGTGAGACCCAGTACTTC. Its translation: CASSLGLSGGQGGETQYF.

The CDR3 sequence is CASSLLEGTGELFF. The CDR3 DNA is TGTGCCAGCAGTTTATTAGAGGGAACCGGGGAGCTGTTTTTT. The chain combines TRBV28 with TRBJ2-2, with a possible D match to TRBD2 (5 bases). Trimming pared 1 base from V and 5 bases from J, leaving 8 bases between. Germline values: CDR1 MDHEN, CDR2 SYDVKM. CDR3 length: 14 residues.

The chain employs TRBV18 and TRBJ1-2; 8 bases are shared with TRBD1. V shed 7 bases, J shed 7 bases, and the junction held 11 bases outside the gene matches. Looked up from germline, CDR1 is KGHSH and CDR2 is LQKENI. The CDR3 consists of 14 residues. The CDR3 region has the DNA TGTGCCAGCTATCCCCAGGACAGGGTGTCTGGCTACACCTTC. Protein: CASYPQDRVSGYTF.